Following are 5 T cell receptor beta chains from one sample sequenced in a study of blood T cell repertoires in COVID-19. Method: immunoSEQ multiplex PCR; TCRdb's copy keeps in-frame clones and lacks some. The top ten hold 32% of the sample, which has 90,000 to 120,000 clones, around 89% seen once. The sequencing input was peripheral blood. These receptors were taken from a woman older than 75 with acute or convalescent COVID-19.

The rearrangement joins TRBV2 to TRBJ1-5, with TRBD1 matching 8 bases. Germline V lookup: CDR1 SNHLY, CDR2 FYNNEI. The V and J ends lost 3 bases and 0 bases, in that order; junction bases with no gene match: 7. This CDR3 contains 17 residues. CDR3 residues: CASSDALGQDSNQPQHF. CDR3 nucleotide sequence: TGTGCCAGCAGTGATGCCCTGGGACAGGATAGCAATCAGCCCCAGCATTTT.

The chain carries TRBV10-1 and TRBJ1-2, with D possibly being TRBD1 (5 bases). The CDR3 runs 15 residues. Germline CDR1 and CDR2: WNHNN and SYGVQD (reference sequence). V shed 10 bases and J shed 7 bases, with 25 bases lying between them. The chain's CDR3 is CAISAREGNMCGYTF. CDR3 coding DNA: TGCGCCATCTCCGCGCGGGAGGGGAATATGTGTGGCTACACCTTC.

The chain joins TRBV5-1 to TRBJ1-1; 9 nucleotides line up with TRBD1. Per germline, CDR1 SGHRS and CDR2 YFSETQ. With 4 bases clipped from V and 5 bases from J, the junction kept 12 bases outside the gene matches. This CDR3 contains 16 residues. The CDR3 region is CASSPRDRVIGTEAFF. The CDR3 nucleotides read TGCGCCAGCAGCCCCCGGGACAGGGTGATTGGGACTGAAGCTTTCTTT.

This clone was observed a handful of times. This chain joins TRBV6-6 and TRBJ1-5, with unresolved D. There are 13 residues in the CDR3. V was trimmed by 6 bases and J by 0 bases, leaving 6 bases between them. Germline V gene lookup returns CDR1 MNHNY and CDR2 SVGAGI (reference sequence). The CDR3 region is CASSTNSNQPQHF. The CDR3 region has the DNA TGTGCCAGCAGCACTAATAGCAATCAGCCCCAGCATTTT.

The V call is TRBV7-2, the J call TRBJ1-3; D is perhaps TRBD1 (6 bases). CDR1 SGHTA and CDR2 FQGNSA come from the germline V gene. The CDR3 contains 15 residues. Trimming removed 5 bases from V and 2 bases from J, with 13 bases in between. Written as DNA, the CDR3 is TGTGCCAGCAGCCAGATGGGGGCGACTGGAAACACCATATATTTT. It translates to CASSQMGATGNTIYF.